This entry lists 25 T cell receptor beta chains sequenced from one sample in a study of blood T cell repertoires in COVID-19. Sequenced by immunoSEQ multiplex PCR; TCRdb stores in-frame clones only, minus some. The sample consists of about 98,000 clones, more than 75% of them appearing once. The source material was peripheral blood. The source of these receptors is a human donor in a cohort sampled during active COVID-19.

The CDR3 DNA sequence: TGTGCCAGCAGCGTGGATTATAGCAATCAGCCCCAGCATTTT. It translates to CASSVDYSNQPQHF. This chain connects TRBV5-4 to TRBJ1-5; D gene ambiguous. Per germline, CDR1 SGHNT and CDR2 YYREEE (reference sequence). This CDR3 contains 14 residues. The V end lost 4 bases, the J end lost 0 bases, and 8 bases lay between the germline ends.

The CDR3 here is CASSEYRMGLKSDYEQYF. The CDR3 DNA reads as TGTGCCAGCAGTGAATACCGTATGGGCCTCAAATCGGACTACGAGCAGTACTTC. The rearrangement uses TRBV25-1 and TRBJ2-7; D is undetermined. The CDR3 sequence is 18 residues long. Trimming cost V 0 bases and J 3 bases, with 21 bases left between them. The germline gives CDR1 MGHDK, CDR2 SYGVNS.

The chain carries TRBV7-9 and TRBJ2-1, with TRBD2 as a possible D gene (5 bases). Germline-derived CDR1 and CDR2 are SEHNR and FQNEAQ (reference sequence). V dropped 3 bases and J dropped 2 bases, with 11 bases sitting between them. This CDR3 region has 15 residues. This CDR3 is CASSFEGWTYNEQFF. Written as DNA, the CDR3 is TGTGCCAGCAGCTTTGAGGGCTGGACCTACAATGAGCAGTTCTTC.

The genes are TRBV4-3 and TRBJ2-7; 11 bases align to TRBD2. This CDR3 has 15 amino acids. The germline CDR1 and CDR2 sequences are LGHNA and YSLEER. V gave up 3 bases and J gave up 2 bases; unmatched junction bases: 3. CDR3 in amino acids: CASSQVAGGPYEQYF. The CDR3 DNA reads as TGCGCCAGCAGCCAGGTAGCGGGGGGGCCCTACGAGCAGTACTTC.

The chain carries TRBV18 and TRBJ1-1, with 7 bases fitting TRBD1. The CDR3 sequence is 14 residues long. The junction had 9 bases not matched to a gene; V was cut back by 7 bases and J by 4 bases. The germline gives CDR1 KGHSH, CDR2 LQKENI. As DNA, the CDR3 is TGTGCCAGCTTCATGACCGGGACAGCCACTGAAGCTTTCTTT. It encodes CASFMTGTATEAFF.

The chain has TRBV11-1 and TRBJ1-3; 8 positions agree with TRBD1. Per germline, CDR1 SGHAT and CDR2 FQDESV (reference sequence). V lost 5 bases, J lost 2 bases, and 5 bases stayed unmatched. The length of the CDR3 is 15 residues. This CDR3 is CASSPTGGTGNTIYF. CDR3 DNA: TGTGCCAGCAGCCCAACAGGGGGAACTGGAAACACCATATATTTT.

The rearrangement uses TRBV25-1 and TRBJ2-1, with D perhaps matching TRBD2 (7 bases). Germline values: CDR1 MGHDK, CDR2 SYGVNS. The V and J ends lost 4 bases and 5 bases respectively, with 21 bases between them. The CDR3 runs 17 residues. CDR3 nucleotides: TGTGCCAGCAGTGGATCCCTAAGGGGGGGGCCGAACAATGAGCAGTTCTTC. Protein product: CASSGSLRGGPNNEQFF.

To note about this clone: The junction shows a germline mismatch at one end, possibly a read error. Other DNA sequences in this specimen translate into the identical CDR3. CDR3 DNA sequence: TGTGCCAGCAGGTGGACAGAGGTGGATGAAAAATTGTTTTTT. It codes for CASRWTEVDEKLFF. The genes are TRBV6-5 and TRBJ1-4; possibly TRBD1 for D (6 bases). The CDR3 sequence is 14 residues long. CDR1 and CDR2 (germline): MNHEY, SVGAGI.

The chain employs TRBV7-9 and TRBJ1-1, with unresolved D. From germline, CDR1 is SEHNR and CDR2 FQNEAQ (reference sequence). Trimming shortened V by 5 bases and J by 10 bases, and 20 bases separated the two germline ends. This CDR3 has 14 residues. The CDR3 DNA sequence: TGTGCCAGCAGCCCACAAACGCGAGGGCAAGGAGCTTTCTTT. Protein product: CASSPQTRGQGAFF.

The chain employs TRBV18 and TRBJ2-3; maybe TRBD2 (7 bases). This CDR3 has 17 amino acids. Trimming removed 3 bases at V and 4 bases at J, with 20 bases between. Germline CDR1 reads KGHSH; CDR2 reads LQKENI. The CDR3 region has the DNA TGTGCCAGCTCACCGAACGTAGGGGGGGGGCCGGCAGATACGCAGTATTTT. As protein: CASSPNVGGGPADTQYF.

The V gene is TRBV5-4, the J gene TRBJ2-1; TRBD1 is a possible D gene (6 bases). The length of the CDR3 is 15 residues. Per germline, CDR1 SGHNT and CDR2 YYREEE (reference sequence). The V end was cut by 0 bases, the J end by 5 bases, with 12 bases between. The CDR3: CASSLDRDNHNEQFF. The CDR3 DNA follows: TGTGCCAGCAGCTTGGACAGGGACAACCACAATGAGCAGTTCTTC.

This chain joins TRBV9 and TRBJ1-6; 7 nucleotides align to TRBD1. This CDR3 is 14 amino acids long. V trimming: 6 bases; J trimming: 7 bases; junction bases outside the gene matches: 7. Germline V gives CDR1 SGDLS, CDR2 YYNGEE. DNA for the CDR3: TGTGCCAGCACTTTCGGGACAGAAAATTCACCCCTCCACTTT. Translation gives CASTFGTENSPLHF.

The chain has TRBV7-3 and TRBJ2-3; 10 bases are shared with TRBD2. The CDR3 consists of 16 residues. The V and J ends lost 1 base and 4 bases, in that order; junction bases with no gene match: 5. The germline CDR1 and CDR2 sequences are SGHTA and FQGTGA. The CDR3 here is CASSLIPSGGSDTQYF. DNA for the CDR3: TGTGCCAGCAGCTTAATTCCTAGCGGGGGCTCAGATACGCAGTATTTT.

The chain employs TRBV7-2 and TRBJ1-6; D gene unclear. This CDR3 region has 12 residues. Trimming stripped 6 bases from V and 9 bases from J, with 9 bases between. CDR1 and CDR2 from the germline V gene are SGHTA and FQGNSA. In nucleotides, the CDR3 is TGTGCCAGCAGAACAAGCGGTTCACCCCTCCACTTT. Translation gives CASRTSGSPLHF. The entire variable domain, with the rest obtained from reference TRBV7-2 and TRBJ1-6, is as follows: GAGVSQSPSNKVTEKGKDVELRCDPISGHTALYWYRQSLGQGLEFLIYFQGNSAPDKSGLPSDRFSAERTGGSVSTLTIQRTQQEDSAVYLCASRTSGSPLHFGNGTRLTVT.

The V gene is TRBV27, the J gene TRBJ2-7; TRBD2 agrees at 7 bases. The germline V gene encodes CDR1 MNHEY and CDR2 SMNVEV (reference sequence). With V trimmed by 4 bases and J by 4 bases, 7 bases remained unmatched. CDR3 length: 14 residues. The CDR3: CASSYSGYAYEQYF. In DNA form, the CDR3 reads TGTGCCAGCAGTTATAGCGGGTACGCGTACGAGCAGTACTTC.

Written as DNA, the CDR3 is TGTGCCAGCAGCCGGAGGGGAATGGGTTCACCCCTCCACTTT. Its translation is CASSRRGMGSPLHF. The rearrangement joins TRBV11-3 to TRBJ1-6; a possible D gene is TRBD1 (5 bases). Germline V lookup: CDR1 SGHNT, CDR2 YENEEA. CDR3 size: 14 residues. The V and J ends lost 5 bases and 9 bases respectively, with 14 bases between them.

The gene calls are TRBV6-6 and TRBJ2-5; 10 positions agree with TRBD2. CDR1 is MNHNY, CDR2 SVGAGI, per germline (reference sequence). With 5 bases clipped from V and 4 bases from J, the junction kept 7 bases outside the gene matches. This CDR3 is built from 15 residues. The CDR3 loop is CASSGTSENSETQYF. CDR3 coding DNA: TGTGCCAGCAGTGGGACTAGCGAAAACTCAGAGACCCAGTACTTC.

The chain employs TRBV6-1 and TRBJ2-7, with TRBD1 as a possible D gene (5 bases). CDR1 and CDR2 from the germline V gene are MNHNS and SASEGT. The CDR3 contains 12 residues. V was shortened by 2 bases and J by 11 bases, with 13 bases between the two germline ends. CDR3 in DNA: TGTGCCAGCAGTGAAAGGGGCAAGCAAGAGTACTTC. It encodes CASSERGKQEYF.

This chain links TRBV5-4 with TRBJ2-1; 9 bases line up with TRBD2. The CDR3 runs 17 residues. Per germline, CDR1 SGHNT and CDR2 YYREEE (reference sequence). Unmatched junction bases numbered 10, after V lost 4 bases and J lost 2 bases. CDR3: CASSNRGRGGAYNEQFF. In DNA, the CDR3 is TGTGCCAGCAGCAACAGGGGTCGCGGGGGGGCCTACAATGAGCAGTTCTTC. The full variable domain, in which reference TRBV5-4 and TRBJ2-1 provide the parts outside the CDR3, is ETGVTQSPTHLIKTRGQQVTLRCSSQSGHNTVSWYQQALGQGPQFIFQYYREEENGRGNFPPRFSGLQFPNYSSELNVNALELDDSALYLCASSNRGRGGAYNEQFFGPGTRLTVL.

The chain's CDR3 is CASSLGTAYGYTF. The CDR3 DNA reads as TGTGCCAGCAGTCTCGGGACAGCCTATGGCTACACCTTC. The J gene is TRBJ1-2, the V gene TRBV6-5, with 7 bases matching TRBD1. The trim removed 5 bases at V and 4 bases at J, leaving 4 bases unmatched. The germline V gene has CDR1 MNHEY and CDR2 SVGAGI. The CDR3 totals 13 residues.

The chain combines TRBV6-5 with TRBJ1-2, with 12 bases lining up with TRBD1. The CDR3 is 15 residues long. Germline V CDR1 and CDR2: MNHEY, SVGAGI. Trimming removed 6 bases from V and 5 bases from J; junction bases left unmatched: 7. This chain's CDR3 is CASSSGQGARYGYTF. The CDR3 DNA is TGTGCCAGCAGCTCGGGACAGGGGGCGCGGTATGGCTACACCTTC.

The rearrangement uses TRBV19 and TRBJ2-5; TRBD1 matches at 9 bases. The CDR3 is made up of 16 amino acids. Germline CDR1 and CDR2: LNHDA and SQIVND (reference sequence). The ends lost 5 bases at V and 5 bases at J; junction bases unmatched: 12. The CDR3 coding sequence is TGTGCCAGTAGTCACAGAGGGACAGGGACCTTGGAGACCCAGTACTTC. The encoded protein is CASSHRGTGTLETQYF.

The V and J genes are TRBV4-1 and TRBJ1-3; the D is unclear. The CDR3 spans 15 residues. With 0 bases removed from V and 9 bases from J, the gap between germline ends came to 15 bases. Germline assignment: CDR1 MGHRA and CDR2 YSYEKL. This CDR3 reads CASSQDRFSGGTIYF. CDR3 nucleotides: TGCGCCAGCAGCCAAGACCGTTTCTCTGGAGGCACCATATATTTT.

The table lists this clone with a few counts. CDR3 DNA sequence: TGTGCCACCACCCCTGGGCGCCCACTAGCCAAAAACATTCAGTACTTC. This sequence encodes CATTPGRPLAKNIQYF. The chain carries TRBV24-1 and TRBJ2-4; no definite D call. This CDR3 contains 16 residues. Germline V gives CDR1 KGHDR, CDR2 SFDVKD. V gave up 8 bases and J gave up 0 bases, with 16 bases separating them.

The chain uses TRBV7-2 and TRBJ2-1; 9 bases are shared with TRBD1. The CDR3 has 16 amino acids. Germline-derived CDR1 and CDR2 are SGHTA and FQGNSA. Germline trimming cut 1 base from V and 9 bases from J; bases unmatched to any gene: 10. Here the CDR3 DNA reads TGTGCCAGCAGCTTAGGAGGACAGGGGATAATAGGTGAGCAGTTCTTC. Translating it yields CASSLGGQGIIGEQFF.